This record concerns one TCR beta chain sequence. This sample is drawn from a study of OX40 agonist ivuxolimab in advanced cancers. Data came from immunoSEQ multiplex PCR; TCRdb stores just in-frame clones and leaves some out. The sample lists around 60,000 clones, roughly 86% occurring once. Per germline, CDR1 MNHNS and CDR2 SASEGT. The CDR3 spans 14 residues. V was trimmed by 3 bases and J by 4 bases, leaving 10 bases between them. The starting material was CD4+ or CD8+ T cells sorted from blood, obtained in a trial of the OX40 agonist ivuxolimab. J is TRBJ1-5 and V is TRBV6-1, with D maybe TRBD1 (6 bases). This sequence originates from an adult with an advanced solid tumor such as melanoma, head and neck, liver or kidney cancer. The CDR3 DNA reads TGTGCCAGCAGTGACCCAGGGGTGAATCAGCCCCAGCATTTT. The encoded protein is CASSDPGVNQPQHF.